Listed below are T cell receptor beta chains from one sample, sequenced in a study of human T cells and chemical hapten exposure. MiXCR, run by TCRdb on the RACE reads, gives a single entry per CDR3 protein. The table includes around 120,000 distinct CDR3 sequences, roughly 12% detected once. The sample was whole blood, taken in connection with sensitization to the hapten diphenylcyclopropenone (DPC). The receptors stem from a woman aged 45-60 years with alopecia areata. Some clones in this sample may be carry-over from other donors' samples. Both conserved end residues are trimmed from each CDR3.

v_gene	j_gene	CDR3aa
TRBV20-1	TRBJ1-1	SARDVGGTEAF
TRBV6-2/TRBV6-3	TRBJ2-5	ASSYSPPSGGEETQY
TRBV28	TRBJ2-3	ASRLAGGGTDTQY
TRBV28	TRBJ2-1	ASSSIGLAKNEQF
TRBV28	TRBJ2-7	ASRTGTAHSYEQY
TRBV7-2	TRBJ2-1	ASSLSLAGGQNEQF
TRBV4-2	TRBJ1-2	ASSQSQNYGYT
TRBV11-2	TRBJ2-1	ASSLDPGGNEQF
TRBV7-2	TRBJ2-7	ASRRGGGSSYEQY
TRBV2	TRBJ2-1	ASSRDRYNEQF
TRBV4-3	TRBJ2-7	ASSQAWEDTYEQY
TRBV2	TRBJ1-1	ASSELTGFAEAF
TRBV28	TRBJ1-1	ASSLPAFEAF
TRBV18	TRBJ1-5	ASSPLGGQGEQPQH
TRBV5-1	TRBJ2-2	ASSTYEKLRSPGELF
TRBV28	TRBJ2-1	ASSFSASEQF
TRBV10-2	TRBJ2-2	ASSEGAGELF
TRBV28	TRBJ1-4	ASAGTANEKLF
TRBV6-2/TRBV6-3	TRBJ2-6	ASSYPRLPTDRAGANVLT
TRBV3-1	TRBJ2-5	ASSQDGLARETQY
TRBV27	TRBJ1-1	ASSLATGMNTEAF
TRBV29-1	TRBJ2-3	SVPSGMGVTDTQY
TRBV12-3/TRBV12-4	TRBJ2-2	ASRAGPGANTGELF
TRBV6-6	TRBJ2-1	ASSVTSGNNEQF
TRBV20-1	TRBJ1-3	SASEDRVGNTIY
TRBV20-1	TRBJ2-1	SALEIAGTYNEQF
TRBV6-2/TRBV6-3	TRBJ1-5	ASSYLGENQPQH